This T cell receptor (beta chain) appears in the sequencing data of a study of GPR56 and killer-like receptors on CD4 memory cells (dated by TCRdb to the late 2010s). Turning to the overall study: It was proposed in the study that human CD4+ memory T-cell differentiation and cytokine production potential are marked by progressive acquisition of KLRB1, KLRG1, GPR56 and then KLRF1. The healthy blood donors were described in the study as age-matched to the liver disease patients, whose median age was around 73 years.

Beyond this particular receptor, the publication reports: The authors took the finding that clones dominating late populations 4 and 5 were also present in early populations 1 and 2 as evidence for linear differentiation. Clonal frequency started low in the marker-negative population and rose progressively along the proposed pathway, while TCRbeta diversity decreased accordingly. Rather than covering full repertoires, the diversity and similarity analyses were limited to the 100 most expanded clones in each population. Overlap of TCR repertoires was observed especially between the late populations 4 and 5, and partly population 3.

The CDR3 starts with the cysteine, ends with the phenylalanine, and has 14 residues. No nucleotide data were recorded. Based on the germline V gene, the CDR1 and CDR2 sequences are SGHTA and FQGNSA. Concerning this clonotype itself: This clone's antigen is unknown.

Five KLR/GPR56-defined CD4+ populations were enriched by fluorescence-activated cell sorting before TCRbeta sequencing. To test whether memory differentiation follows a linear pathway, the researchers sequenced TCRbeta repertoires from five CD4+ T-cell subsets, each defined by expression of KLRB1, KLRG1, GPR56 and KLRF1. TCR-sequenced cells came from peripheral blood of healthy control individuals, reported as five donors in the TCRbeta analysis figure. Heparinized peripheral blood was collected, and every sample was processed within one hour of retrieval. To isolate peripheral blood mononuclear cells, blood was diluted 1:2 in PBS and put through Biocoll density gradient centrifugation at room temperature. Before flow sorting, CD4+ T cells were enriched from freshly isolated PBMCs by magnetic sorting with anti-CD4 MicroBeads. A BD FACSAria II was used to sort CD4+ T cells, enriched from the PBMCs of healthy donors, according to marker expression. For surface staining, the researchers used Miltenyi Biotec antibodies: anti-KLRB1 clone 191B8, anti-KLRF1 clone 4A4.D10 and anti-KLRG1 clone REA261.

Sequencing instrument: Illumina HiSeq 2500. Sequencing libraries were built by amplifying the recombined TCRbeta locus with a previously published PCR protocol. In the authors' own workflow: Reads whose average quality score was below 30 were removed, and the reads that remained were processed with IMSEQ. Each clonotype was defined by the combination of Vbeta gene, Jbeta gene and CDR3 amino acid sequence. The Morisita-Horn index, computed on the top 100 expanded clones, was used to quantify repertoire overlap between populations. Renyi diversity profiles, calculated on the top 100 expanded clones, were used to assess clonal diversity. TCRdb reprocessed the reads into one record per CDR3 protein sequence, lacking DNA. The V and J calls come from TCRdb's annotation, not from the publication. The sample table includes about 2,900 distinct CDR3 sequences. Around 3% of the sample is taken by the ten largest.

This TCR derives from a human donor in good health. The chain was built from TRBV7-2 and TRBJ2-1; absent DNA, TCRdb's TRBD2 call cannot be checked. Sequences were obtained from memory CD4+ T cells from blood. The CDR3 here reads CASSLVSGEGEQFF.